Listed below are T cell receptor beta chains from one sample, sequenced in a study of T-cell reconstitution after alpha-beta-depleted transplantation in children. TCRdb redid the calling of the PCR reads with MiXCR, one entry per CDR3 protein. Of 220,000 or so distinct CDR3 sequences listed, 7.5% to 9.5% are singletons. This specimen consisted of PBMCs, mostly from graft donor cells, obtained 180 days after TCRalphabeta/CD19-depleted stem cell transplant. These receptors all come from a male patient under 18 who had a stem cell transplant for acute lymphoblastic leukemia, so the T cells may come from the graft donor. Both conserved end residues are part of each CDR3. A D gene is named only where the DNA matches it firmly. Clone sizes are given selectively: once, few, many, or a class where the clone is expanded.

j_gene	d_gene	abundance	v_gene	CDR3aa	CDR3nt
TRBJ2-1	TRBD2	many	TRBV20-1	CSARDRGSSYNEQFF	TGCAGTGCTAGAGATCGCGGGAGCTCCTACAATGAGCAGTTCTTC
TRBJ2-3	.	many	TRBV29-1	CSVDEDGDTQYF	TGCAGCGTTGATGAGGACGGAGATACGCAGTATTTT
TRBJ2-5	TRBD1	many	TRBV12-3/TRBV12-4	CASRHTGVSETQYF	TGTGCCAGCAGACATACAGGGGTGTCGGAGACCCAGTACTTC
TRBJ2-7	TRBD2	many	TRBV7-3	CASSLVATSGKQNEQYF	TGTGCCAGCAGCCTCGTGGCGACTAGCGGGAAGCAGAACGAGCAGTACTTC
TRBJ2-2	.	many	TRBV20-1	CSARVAANTGELFF	TGCAGTGCTAGAGTTGCGGCGAACACCGGGGAGCTGTTTTTT
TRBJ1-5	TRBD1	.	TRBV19	CASSIRPQGASQPQHF	TGTGCCAGTAGTATTCGTCCCCAGGGGGCTAGTCAGCCCCAGCATTTT
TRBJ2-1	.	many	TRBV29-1	CSVDGTSPSYNEQFF	TGCAGCGTTGATGGAACTAGTCCCTCCTACAATGAGCAGTTCTTC
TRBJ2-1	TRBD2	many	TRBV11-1	CASSLSLAGYGNEQFF	TGTGCCAGCAGCTTATCACTAGCGGGATATGGGAATGAGCAGTTCTTC
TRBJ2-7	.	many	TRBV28	CASSYRDTSGGYF	TGTGCCAGCAGTTACCGGGACACCTCAGGAGGGTACTTC
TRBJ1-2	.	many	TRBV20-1	CSARWTEILYGYTF	TGCAGTGCTAGATGGACGGAAATTCTCTATGGCTACACCTTC
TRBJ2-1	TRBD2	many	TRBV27	CASSFLGGTLTYNEQFF	TGTGCCAGCAGTTTTTTGGGGGGGACGCTTACCTACAATGAGCAGTTCTTC
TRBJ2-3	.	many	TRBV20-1	CSARDNREATDTQYF	TGCAGTGCTAGAGATAACAGGGAGGCCACAGATACGCAGTATTTT
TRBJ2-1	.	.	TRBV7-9	CASSQRGLENNEQFF	TGTGCCAGCAGCCAACGGGGGCTTGAGAACAATGAGCAGTTCTTC
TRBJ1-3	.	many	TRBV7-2	CASSHRVVSGNTIYF	TGTGCCAGCAGCCACCGAGTCGTCTCTGGAAACACCATATATTTT
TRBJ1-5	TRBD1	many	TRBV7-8	CASSLGYRGGNQPQHF	TGTGCCAGCAGCTTAGGATACAGGGGCGGCAATCAGCCCCAGCATTTT
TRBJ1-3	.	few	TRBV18	CASSPPGLSGNTIYF	TGTGCCAGCTCACCACCGGGCCTCTCTGGAAACACCATATATTTT
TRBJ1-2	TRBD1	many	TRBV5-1	CASSIISGQANLYGYTF	TGCGCCAGCAGCATCATTTCTGGACAGGCGAATCTCTATGGCTACACCTTC
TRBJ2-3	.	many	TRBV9	CASSARLPHGDTQYF	TGTGCCAGCAGCGCCCGACTTCCCCATGGGGATACGCAGTATTTT
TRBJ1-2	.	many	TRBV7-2	CASSNSISNYGYTF	TGTGCCAGCAGTAACTCCATATCTAACTATGGCTACACCTTC
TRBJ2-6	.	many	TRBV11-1	CASSPRWGMGSGANVLTF	TGTGCCAGCAGCCCCCGGTGGGGGATGGGCTCTGGGGCCAACGTCCTGACTTTC
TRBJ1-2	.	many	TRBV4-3	CASSQRSGYGYTF	TGCGCCAGCAGCCAACGGTCGGGCTATGGCTACACCTTC
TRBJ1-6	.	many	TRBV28	CASSFAPQGGTPLHF	TGTGCCAGCAGTTTCGCCCCACAAGGAGGGACACCCCTCCACTTT
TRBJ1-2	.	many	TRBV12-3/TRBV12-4	CASSRDNYGYTF	TGTGCCAGCAGCCGCGATAACTATGGCTACACCTTC
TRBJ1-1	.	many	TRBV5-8	CASSLALNTEAFF	TGTGCCAGCAGCTTGGCATTGAACACTGAAGCTTTCTTT
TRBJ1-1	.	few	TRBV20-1	CSAREGGPNTEAFF	TGCAGTGCTAGAGAGGGGGGTCCGAACACTGAAGCTTTCTTT
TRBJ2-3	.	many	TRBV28	CASSLGEGRTDTQYF	TGTGCCAGCAGTTTAGGAGAGGGTAGAACAGATACGCAGTATTTT
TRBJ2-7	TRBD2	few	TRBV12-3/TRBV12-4	CASAASGGSYEQYF	TGTGCCAGCGCTGCTAGCGGGGGGAGCTACGAGCAGTACTTC